This T cell receptor beta chain was identified in a study of shared clonotypes between healthy human individuals. TCRdb keeps only in-frame clones here, not all; method: immunoSEQ multiplex PCR. The repertoire consists of approximately 720,000 clones, with 72% occurring once and the leading ten covering 1.8%. About this clone itself: Its antigen is currently unknown.

Study-wide findings and caveats: An anticipated effect of sequencing depth on clonotype sharing among donors was recognized. What rarefaction showed was incomplete sorted-subset sequencing despite large depth. In several donors, around 5.5% of naive CD4 clonotypes appeared in common.

The source material was memory CD4+ T cells sorted from blood. Subset described: CD45RA-negative fraction. The source of this sequence is a woman aged 30 to 39 in good health.

The CDR3 protein is CASRPTAGAGNEQYF. In nucleotides, the CDR3 is TGTGCCAGCAGACCGACCGCGGGGGCAGGTAACGAGCAGTACTTC. The chain is built from TRBV28 and TRBJ2-7; D may be TRBD2 (7 bases). This CDR3 is 15 amino acids long. V lost 6 bases to trimming and J lost 5 bases, with 20 bases between them. Germline V lookup: CDR1 MDHEN, CDR2 SYDVKM.